The T cell receptor beta chain under discussion was sequenced for a study of T cell repertoires in cytomegalovirus infection. Turning to the study itself: Signatures in public TCR beta sequences pointed to both CMV infection and matching HLA type.

Trimming removed 0 bases from V and 0 bases from J, with 16 bases in between. The germline V gene encodes CDR1 WNHNN and CDR2 SYGVQD (reference sequence). The CDR3 consists of 18 residues. TCRdb reanalysed the reads using MiXCR and keeps one entry per CDR3 protein. The sample shows under 800,000 distinct CDR3 sequences, 20% to 25% of them seen only once. This clonotype has ten or more counts. Sequenced input: CD8+ T cells from PBMCs. The sequence came from a human donor in good health (CMV status not recorded). Some clones in this sample may be carry-over from other donors' samples. The chain carries TRBV10-1 and TRBJ2-3, with D perhaps matching TRBD2 (6 bases). The CDR3 DNA sequence: TGCGCCAGCAGTGAGTCGCCCACCCCCGGGGGAAGCACAGATACGCAGTATTTT. Its protein product is CASSESPTPGGSTDTQYF.